The text below deals with one T cell receptor (beta chain). The ends were cut back, 5 bases at V and 7 bases at J, with 12 bases in the middle. Germline values: CDR1 LGHNT, CDR2 FRNRAP. There are 12 residues in the CDR3. This sample was included in a study of OX40 agonist ivuxolimab in advanced cancers. Sequencing used immunoSEQ multiplex PCR; TCRdb keeps in-frame clones, though not all of them. Of roughly 69,000 clones in the sample, roughly 81% are singletons; the top ten hold over 7.5%. Source: CD4+ or CD8+ T cells sorted from blood, taken in a trial of the OX40 agonist ivuxolimab. The TCR sequence derives from an adult with an advanced solid tumor such as melanoma, head and neck, liver or kidney cancer. This chain links TRBV12-5 with TRBJ2-7; D is possibly TRBD2 (6 bases). In DNA form, the CDR3 reads TGTGCTAGTGGTGGAGGGGCTGGAGAGCAGTACTTC. It encodes CASGGGAGEQYF.